The entry that follows covers one TCR beta chain sequence. Its matching antigen is unknown. The data derive from a study of cytomegalovirus exposure and HLA in healthy donors. Healthy bone marrow donors supplied every sample. The PCR made use of 60 Vbeta and 13 Jbeta primers. Method: immunoSEQ multiplex PCR; TCRdb's copy keeps in-frame clones and lacks some. The table shows approximately 56,000 clones, with around 67% occurring only once. This CDR3 comprises 14 residues. CDR1 is MNHEY, CDR2 SMNVEV, per germline (reference sequence). V lost 2 bases and J 7 bases, leaving 12 bases between the germline ends. Whole-study results and caveats: The investigators catalogued 160 or so TCR beta chains as cytomegalovirus-associated.

The receptor's source is a woman between 50 and 59 years old in good health and CMV-seropositive. Sequencing was carried out using PBMCs. The V and J genes are TRBV27 and TRBJ2-1, with D tentatively TRBD1 (5 bases). This CDR3 reads CASSLPRAGNEQFF. The CDR3 DNA sequence: TGTGCCAGCAGTTTACCTAGAGCAGGGAATGAGCAGTTCTTC.